These 25 T cell receptor beta chains were all obtained from the same sample, sequenced in a study of blood T cell repertoires in COVID-19. Profiling relied on immunoSEQ multiplex PCR, and the TCRdb table lists in-frame clones only, not all of them. The table includes 130,000 to 150,000 clones, about four fifths detected once. The sample consisted of PBMCs or T cells enriched from blood (not recorded which). The source is a woman aged 45-65 years who had been exposed to COVID-19.

The chain carries TRBV12-5 and TRBJ1-1; 7 bases line up with TRBD1. The J segment lost 4 bases and the V segment lost 0 bases, leaving 2 bases of the junction unmatched. Germline V gene sequence: CDR1 LGHNT, CDR2 FRNRAP. The CDR3 covers 14 residues. CDR3 bases: TGTGCTAGTGGTTTGGTACGGGACAGCACTGAAGCTTTCTTT. It codes for CASGLVRDSTEAFF.

This clone was counted once. The chain carries TRBV3-1 (or the pseudogene TRBV3-2) and TRBJ1-2; D call uncertain. CDR1 is LGHDT, CDR2 YNNKEL, per germline (reference sequence). Trimming stripped 1 base from V and 8 bases from J, with 14 bases between. The CDR3 is made up of 14 amino acids. The CDR3 reads CASSQGRFPGGYTF. CDR3 bases: TGTGCCAGCAGCCAAGGGCGGTTTCCCGGGGGCTACACCTTC.

V usage is TRBV19 and J usage is TRBJ1-2; D remains ambiguous. This CDR3 comprises 12 residues. CDR1 is LNHDA, CDR2 SQIVND, per germline (reference sequence). Deletions cut 5 bases from V and 4 bases from J, with 8 bases between. The CDR3 loop is CASSPQAYGYTF. In DNA form, the CDR3 reads TGTGCCAGTAGTCCCCAGGCCTATGGCTACACCTTC. Full variable domain (remainder filled in from reference TRBV19 and TRBJ1-2): DGGITQSPKYLFRKEGQNVTLSCEQNLNHDAMYWYRQDPGQGLRLIYYSQIVNDFQKGDIAEGYSVSREKKESFPLTVTSAQKNPTAFYLCASSPQAYGYTFGSGTRLTVV.

V is TRBV29-1 and J is TRBJ2-4; TRBD1 agrees at 8 bases. The CDR3 contains 18 residues. CDR1 and CDR2 (germline): SQVTM, ANQGSEA. V shed 7 bases, J shed 0 bases, and the junction held 17 bases outside the gene matches. CDR3 nucleotides: TGCAGCGCTGGGGGGTTGGGGACAGGAGACTTAGCCAAAAACATTCAGTACTTC. Translation gives CSAGGLGTGDLAKNIQYF.

V gene TRBV10-3 combines with J gene TRBJ1-4; D not resolved. V was trimmed by 10 bases and J by 0 bases, leaving 9 bases between them. The CDR3 is 13 amino acids. Per germline, CDR1 ENHRY and CDR2 SYGVKD. The CDR3 loop is CATKLSTNEKLFF. The CDR3 nucleotides are TGTGCCACCAAACTATCAACTAATGAAAAACTGTTTTTT.

The gene calls are TRBV7-8 and TRBJ1-2; weak D call: TRBD1 (5 bases). Trimming shortened V by 5 bases and J by 4 bases, and 14 bases separated the two germline ends. The CDR3 totals 14 residues. The germline V gene has CDR1 SGHVS and CDR2 FQNEAQ. Written as DNA, the CDR3 is TGTGCCAGCAGCCCTAGTGGGGGGTTCTATGGCTACACCTTC. It specifies CASSPSGGFYGYTF.

J is TRBJ2-1 and V is TRBV7-2; unclear D gene. The CDR3 sequence is 16 residues long. Germline assignment: CDR1 SGHTA and CDR2 FQGNSA. V was pared by 4 bases and J by 5 bases, with 18 bases between. The CDR3: CASSSIVGLGDNEQFF. CDR3 nucleotide sequence: TGTGCCAGCAGCTCCATCGTAGGCTTGGGCGACAATGAGCAGTTCTTC.

V and J are TRBV11-2 and TRBJ2-7; a weak D match, TRBD1 (5 bases). Germline CDR1 reads SGHAT; CDR2 reads FQNNGV. Between the trimmed V and J ends, which lost 1 base and 0 bases, there was a span of 10 bases. The CDR3 extends over 15 amino acids. This CDR3 reads CASSLGAGSSYEQYF. For the CDR3, the DNA is TGTGCCAGCAGCTTAGGAGCAGGGTCCTCCTACGAGCAGTACTTC.

This clone was recorded at least ten times. V and J are TRBV6-5 and TRBJ1-5; no clear D. This CDR3 contains 15 residues. Looked up from germline, CDR1 is MNHEY and CDR2 is SVGAGI. V shed 0 bases and J shed 7 bases, with 13 bases lying between them. The CDR3 nucleotides read TGTGCCAGCAGTTACTCGGGCCCAGATGGCCAGCCCCAGCATTTT. Translation gives CASSYSGPDGQPQHF.

This clone was observed once. The CDR3 DNA reads TGTGCCAGCAGCGTTGAGCCGACTCGGAGGGCTGAAGCTTTCTTT. It translates to CASSVEPTRRAEAFF. The gene calls are TRBV9 and TRBJ1-1; the D is unclear. CDR1 and CDR2 from the germline V gene are SGDLS and YYNGEE. V dropped 2 bases and J dropped 6 bases, with 17 bases sitting between them. This CDR3 has 15 amino acids.

The rearrangement links TRBV3-1 (or the pseudogene TRBV3-2) to TRBJ2-3; TRBD2 might be the D (5 bases). The CDR3 contains 12 residues. The germline V and J ends were trimmed by 8 bases and 1 base, with 7 bases remaining between them. Looked up from germline, CDR1 is LGHDT and CDR2 is YNNKEL (reference sequence). The CDR3 loop is CASGGGTDTQYF. The CDR3 nucleotides are TGTGCCAGCGGAGGTGGCACAGATACGCAGTATTTT.

The chain couples TRBV7-8 to TRBJ2-7; D is perhaps TRBD1 (6 bases). V shed 5 bases and J shed 5 bases, with 22 bases lying between them. The length of the CDR3 is 16 residues. The germline gives CDR1 SGHVS, CDR2 FQNEAQ. The CDR3 loop reads CASSRFSSQGQDEQYF. The CDR3, as DNA: TGTGCCAGCAGCCGATTCAGTTCGCAGGGACAAGACGAGCAGTACTTC.

Here the CDR3 reads CASSFSGLAGKGEQYF. The DNA for the CDR3 is TGTGCCAGCAGTTTCTCGGGACTAGCGGGGAAGGGCGAGCAGTACTTC. The chain links TRBV6-5 to TRBJ2-7; 13 bases line up with TRBD2. V shed 4 bases, J shed 6 bases, and the junction held 9 bases outside the gene matches. The germline V gene has CDR1 MNHEY and CDR2 SVGAGI. This CDR3 region has 16 residues.

The chain carries TRBV6-5 and TRBJ1-1; 8 positions agree with TRBD1. CDR1 is MNHEY, CDR2 SVGAGI, per germline. The CDR3 is 13 residues long. J was trimmed by 3 bases and V by 6 bases; bases with no gene match: 3. The CDR3 coding sequence is TGTGCCAGCAGGGACAGGGCTTACACTGAAGCTTTCTTT. Amino acid sequence: CASRDRAYTEAFF.

The V gene is TRBV12-5, the J gene TRBJ2-7, with TRBD1 matching over 8 bases. The ends lost 5 bases at V and 2 bases at J; junction bases unmatched: 11. Germline values: CDR1 LGHNT, CDR2 FRNRAP. The CDR3 runs to 16 residues. The CDR3 region is CASGPRQGRSAYEQYF. CDR3 DNA sequence: TGTGCTAGTGGTCCCCGACAGGGGAGATCGGCCTACGAGCAGTACTTC. The full variable domain, with the rest looked up from reference TRBV12-5 and TRBJ2-7, is DARVTQTPRHKVTEMGQEVTMRCQPILGHNTVFWYRQTMMQGLELLAYFRNRAPLDDSGMPKDRFSAEMPDATLATLKIQPSEPRDSAVYFCASGPRQGRSAYEQYFGPGTRLTVT.

The J gene is TRBJ1-1, the V gene TRBV19, with 7 bases aligning to TRBD1. CDR3 size: 15 residues. Germline CDR1 reads LNHDA; CDR2 reads SQIVND (reference sequence). V lost 4 bases and J lost 2; bases outside the gene matches: 7. The CDR3: CASSRGRQGNTEAFF. The CDR3 DNA is TGTGCCAGTAGTAGGGGACGACAGGGTAACACTGAAGCTTTCTTT. Together with reference TRBV19 and TRBJ1-1, the CDR3 gives the full variable domain: DGGITQSPKYLFRKEGQNVTLSCEQNLNHDAMYWYRQDPGQGLRLIYYSQIVNDFQKGDIAEGYSVSREKKESFPLTVTSAQKNPTAFYLCASSRGRQGNTEAFFGQGTRLTVV.

This rearrangement joins TRBV3-1 (or the pseudogene TRBV3-2) to TRBJ2-1; 7 positions agree with TRBD2. V gave up 0 bases and J gave up 5 bases; unmatched junction bases: 1. CDR3 length: 14 amino acids. Germline V gene data show CDR1 as LGHDT and CDR2 as YNNKEL (reference sequence). The CDR3 DNA follows: TGTGCCAGCAGCCAAGAGCTAGCGGACAATGAGCAGTTCTTC. It yields the protein CASSQELADNEQFF.

The chain couples TRBV20-1 to TRBJ2-7; D is undetermined. The ends were cut back, 2 bases at V and 5 bases at J, with 7 bases in the middle. The CDR3 covers 11 residues. Germline V gene sequence: CDR1 DFQATT, CDR2 SNEGSKA (reference sequence). In nucleotides, the CDR3 is TGCAGTGCTAGAAGAGTTGACGAGCAGTACTTC. It codes for CSARRVDEQYF.

This clone was seen many times. This rearrangement joins TRBV18 to TRBJ1-5, with D unresolved. Germline CDR1 and CDR2: KGHSH and LQKENI. Trimming shortened V by 2 bases and J by 10 bases, and 24 bases separated the two germline ends. There are 17 residues in the CDR3. CDR3 loop: CASSPGRGSSSGDPQHF. CDR3 coding DNA: TGTGCCAGCTCACCAGGACGCGGGTCCTCGTCTGGGGATCCCCAGCATTTT.

The chain couples TRBV4-2 to TRBJ1-2; D perhaps matches TRBD1 (6 bases). V was shortened by 1 base and J by 1 base, with 7 bases between the two germline ends. Per germline, CDR1 LGHNA and CDR2 YNFKEQ. The CDR3 is 14 amino acids. The CDR3 loop reads CASSQVDSNYGYTF. The CDR3 bases are TGTGCCAGCAGCCAAGTGGACAGTAACTATGGCTACACCTTC.

J is TRBJ2-5 and V is TRBV5-1; perhaps TRBD2 as D (5 bases). V lost 4 bases and J lost 5, with 15 bases in between. The length of the CDR3 is 14 residues. In germline, CDR1 is SGHRS, CDR2 YFSETQ. CDR3 in amino acids: CASSPPLPGETQYF. In DNA, the CDR3 is TGCGCCAGCAGCCCCCCGCTCCCGGGGGAGACCCAGTACTTC.

In DNA form, the CDR3 reads TGTGCCAGCAGCCTTAGCGGGGGGGCCCTGCAGACCCAGTACTTC. Translating it yields CASSLSGGALQTQYF. The V call is TRBV4-2, the J call TRBJ2-5; 11 nucleotides align to TRBD2. Germline CDR1 and CDR2: LGHNA and YNFKEQ. The J segment lost 6 bases and the V segment lost 4 bases, leaving 7 bases of the junction unmatched. The CDR3 totals 15 residues.

This chain links TRBV6-5 with TRBJ2-3, with 7 bases fitting TRBD1. The CDR3 spans 14 residues. Germline assignment: CDR1 MNHEY and CDR2 SVGAGI. J lost 2 bases, V lost 5 bases, and 4 bases had no gene match. The CDR3 DNA sequence: TGTGCCAGCAGTCACGGGACAGCCACAGATACGCAGTATTTT. Residues: CASSHGTATDTQYF.

This chain uses TRBV19 with TRBJ1-2, with 9 bases lining up with TRBD1. Germline V gene data show CDR1 as LNHDA and CDR2 as SQIVND (reference sequence). CDR3 length: 14 amino acids. After removal of 5 bases from V and 8 bases from J, the junction contained 9 bases not matched to a gene. CDR3 in DNA: TGTGCCAGTAGTCTGGACAGGGGAGTATCGGGCTACACCTTC. Translation: CASSLDRGVSGYTF.

The chain couples TRBV6-1 to TRBJ1-1; D remains unclear. V gave up 2 bases and J gave up 0 bases, with 22 bases separating them. The CDR3 covers 19 residues. Germline CDR1 is MNHNS and CDR2 is SASEGT. CDR3 sequence reads: CASSESGLNVGYMNTEAFF. In nucleotides, the CDR3 is TGTGCCAGCAGTGAATCGGGATTAAACGTGGGCTACATGAACACTGAAGCTTTCTTT.